The subject of this entry is one T cell receptor beta chain. Its target is unknown. Naive CD8 cells comprised CD45RO-negative, CCR7-positively selected cells, excluding terminally differentiated effector memory CD45RA+ cells. This sample was included in a study of shared clonotypes between healthy human individuals. Study observations and caveats: What naive subsets generally showed was a larger estimated richness than memory subsets showed. Rarefaction demonstrated incomplete sorted-subset sequencing despite large depth.

Using immunoSEQ multiplex PCR, the repertoire was profiled, and TCRdb retains in-frame clones only, with some absent. The repertoire holds 800,000 to 950,000 clones, with roughly 96% as singletons. Input material: naive CD8+ T cells sorted from blood. This receptor was identified in a man under 40 in good health.

The CDR3, as DNA: TGTGCCAGTAGTATAGTTCCACGAGCGAATCAGCCCCAGCATTTT. It translates to CASSIVPRANQPQHF. The chain is built from TRBV19 and TRBJ1-5; D not resolved. CDR1 is LNHDA, CDR2 SQIVND, per germline (reference sequence). The CDR3 runs 15 residues. Trimming pared 1 base from V and 4 bases from J, leaving 11 bases between.